This passage covers 27 T cell receptor beta chains from one sample sequenced in a study of beta chain features in type 1 diabetes. Since all of the isolated RNA was reverse transcribed, expressed TCRB transcripts were what got sequenced. TCRdb keeps only in-frame clones here, not all; method: immunoSEQ multiplex PCR. The table records a few hundred thousand clones, roughly 13% of them present only once. Sequencing used naive CD4+ T cells from blood. Every receptor here comes from a man between 18 and 29 years old in good health.

This clone was seen only a few times. J is TRBJ1-1 and V is TRBV20-1, with TRBD1 identical over 7 bases. The CDR3 totals 11 residues. Trimming removed 2 bases from V and 6 bases from J; junction bases left unmatched: 0. Per germline, CDR1 DFQATT and CDR2 SNEGSKA (reference sequence). DNA of the CDR3: TGCAGTGCTAGACAGGGGGCTGAAGCTTTCTTT. It yields the protein CSARQGAEAFF.

The V call is TRBV10-3, the J call TRBJ2-4; perhaps TRBD1 as D (5 bases). Per the germline V gene, CDR1 is ENHRY and CDR2 is SYGVKD. V shed 0 bases and J shed 5 bases, with 5 bases lying between them. The CDR3 loop spans 13 amino acids. In DNA form, the CDR3 reads TGTGCCATCAGTGAGTCGACAGAAAACATTCAGTACTTC. Translating gives CAISESTENIQYF.

The chain joins TRBV6-5 to TRBJ2-1; TRBD1 agrees at 7 bases. Germline V CDR1 and CDR2: MNHEY, SVGAGI. This CDR3 is built from 15 residues. The ends lost 7 bases at V and 7 bases at J; junction bases unmatched: 13. The CDR3: CASTLTQAGGNEQFF. The CDR3 region has the DNA TGTGCCAGCACCCTGACACAGGCAGGGGGTAATGAGCAGTTCTTC.

This chain joins TRBV7-3 and TRBJ2-1; TRBD2 matches at 12 bases. V was pared by 5 bases and J by 8 bases, with 7 bases of the junction left unmatched. The CDR3 loop spans 15 amino acids. The germline V gene has CDR1 SGHTA and CDR2 FQGTGA. CDR3: CASSRTSGKSHEQFF. CDR3 nucleotides: TGTGCCAGCAGCCGGACTAGCGGGAAGTCCCATGAGCAGTTCTTC.

This sequence joins TRBV5-6 and TRBJ1-5, with no clear D. CDR1 is SGHDT, CDR2 YYEEEE, per germline. V shed 1 base and J shed 3 bases, with 8 bases lying between them. The length of the CDR3 is 14 residues. The CDR3 protein is CASSLRRVNQPQHF. The CDR3 nucleotides are TGTGCCAGCAGCTTGAGGCGGGTCAATCAGCCCCAGCATTTT.

This clone was found a few times. V and J are TRBV4-3 and TRBJ2-7; 7 bases are shared with TRBD1. Germline lookup yields CDR1 LGHNA and CDR2 YSLEER. This CDR3 has 14 residues. V lost 8 bases and J lost 5; bases outside the gene matches: 12. CDR3 sequence: CASLDHRGRHEQYF. CDR3 bases: TGCGCCAGCTTGGACCACAGGGGACGCCACGAGCAGTACTTC.

This clone turned up a few times. V and J are TRBV7-2 and TRBJ2-7; 15 positions match TRBD2. In germline, CDR1 is SGHTA, CDR2 FQGNSA. CDR3 length: 16 residues. Trimming at V came to 1 base and at J to 5 bases, leaving 3 bases not matched to a gene. The CDR3 DNA sequence: TGTGCCAGCAGCTTAGGGACTAGCGGGAGGGCCAACGAGCAGTACTTC. Its protein is CASSLGTSGRANEQYF.

The rearrangement joins TRBV29-1 to TRBJ2-1; possibly TRBD2 for D (6 bases). The germline CDR1 and CDR2 sequences are SQVTM and ANQGSEA. CDR3 length equals 13 residues. Trimming removed 7 bases at V and 0 bases at J, with 10 bases between. CDR3 sequence reads: CSASTSSYNEQFF. The CDR3 DNA is TGCAGCGCCTCGACTAGCTCCTACAATGAGCAGTTCTTC.

V and J are TRBV11-1 and TRBJ2-6, with 9 bases aligning to TRBD1. Trimming cost V 4 bases and J 1 base; bases outside gene matches: 2. This CDR3 comprises 16 residues. Per germline, CDR1 SGHAT and CDR2 FQDESV (reference sequence). The CDR3 coding sequence is TGTGCCAGCAGCTACGGGACAGGGTCTGGGGCCAACGTCCTGACTTTC. Translated: CASSYGTGSGANVLTF. The entire variable domain, with the rest obtained from reference TRBV11-1 and TRBJ2-6, is as follows: EAEVAQSPRYKITEKSQAVAFWCDPISGHATLYWYRQILGQGPELLVQFQDESVVDDSQLPKDRFSAERLKGVDSTLKIQPAELGDSAMYLCASSYGTGSGANVLTFGAGSRLTVL.

The chain couples TRBV27 to TRBJ1-2, with 7 bases lining up with TRBD1. The CDR3 extends over 14 amino acids. J lost 1 base, V lost 5 bases, and 4 bases had no gene match. Germline CDR1 MNHEY, CDR2 SMNVEV (reference sequence). The CDR3 here is CASSPWDSNYGYTF. CDR3 sequence (DNA): TGTGCCAGCAGTCCATGGGACAGTAACTATGGCTACACCTTC.

The chain is built from TRBV5-1 and TRBJ2-3; 15 bases line up with TRBD2. Germline CDR1 and CDR2: SGHRS and YFSETQ. The trim removed 4 bases at V and 2 bases at J, leaving 8 bases unmatched. This CDR3 has 18 amino acids. The chain's CDR3 is CASSPYRTSGRATDTQYF. The CDR3, as DNA: TGCGCCAGCAGCCCTTACCGGACTAGCGGGAGGGCCACAGATACGCAGTATTTT.

This clone has more than one count but fewer than ten. The chain joins TRBV28 to TRBJ2-4, with D perhaps TRBD2 (7 bases). Germline assignment: CDR1 MDHEN and CDR2 SYDVKM. The CDR3 consists of 15 residues. V lost 4 bases and J 1 base, leaving 11 bases between the germline ends. Written as DNA, the CDR3 is TGTGCCAGCAGTTATCGGGGGGCTGCCAAAAACATTCAGTACTTC. Its translation is CASSYRGAAKNIQYF. The variable domain in full, with the rest retrieved from reference TRBV28 and TRBJ2-4, is DVKVTQSSRYLVKRTGEKVFLECVQDMDHENMFWYRQDPGLGLRLIYFSYDVKMKEKGDIPEGYSVSREKKERFSLILESASTNQTSMYLCASSYRGAAKNIQYFGAGTRLSVL.

This rearrangement joins TRBV5-1 to TRBJ1-2; possible D gene TRBD1, 6 bases. The germline V gene encodes CDR1 SGHRS and CDR2 YFSETQ. The CDR3 contains 12 residues. Trimming stripped 7 bases from V and 4 bases from J, with 11 bases between. CDR3 loop: CASHAGAYGYTF. The DNA of the CDR3 is TGCGCCAGCCATGCAGGGGCCTATGGCTACACCTTC.

J is TRBJ2-1 and V is TRBV4-2; 13 nucleotides align to TRBD2. V shed 4 bases and J 5 bases; nucleotides not matched to a gene: 5. The CDR3 totals 16 residues. CDR1 LGHNA and CDR2 YNFKEQ come from the germline V gene. Here the CDR3 DNA reads TGTGCCAGCAGCCGGCCCGGACTAGCGGGGGACAATGAGCAGTTCTTC. It yields the protein CASSRPGLAGDNEQFF.

The CDR3 DNA reads TGTGCCAGCAGTCTCCATTTGGGCTACATGAACACTGAAGCTTTCTTT. As protein: CASSLHLGYMNTEAFF. The J gene is TRBJ1-1, the V gene TRBV27; D is unclear. The V and J ends lost 5 bases and 0 bases respectively, with 16 bases between them. The CDR3 runs 16 residues. Looked up from germline, CDR1 is MNHEY and CDR2 is SMNVEV (reference sequence).

The sample holds a few counts of this clone. The genes are TRBV4-3 and TRBJ2-3; D uncertain. The CDR3 consists of 13 residues. Germline values: CDR1 LGHNA, CDR2 YSLEER. The V gene lost 1 base and the J gene lost 6 bases, with 8 bases spanning the gap. The CDR3 loop reads CASSQGQRDTQYF. DNA of the CDR3: TGCGCCAGCAGCCAAGGCCAACGGGATACGCAGTATTTT.

This rearrangement joins TRBV5-1 to TRBJ1-2, with 9 positions matching TRBD1. CDR3 length equals 15 residues. V lost 2 bases to trimming and J lost 6 bases; unmatched junction nucleotides: 8. Germline CDR1 and CDR2: SGHRS and YFSETQ. CDR3 amino acids: CASSLFATGGDGYTF. The CDR3 nucleotides are TGCGCCAGCAGCTTATTCGCCACAGGGGGCGATGGCTACACCTTC.

CDR3 nucleotide sequence: TGTGCCAGCAGGCAGGGGGGCCAGAACACTGAAGCTTTCTTT. Translation: CASRQGGQNTEAFF. This sequence joins TRBV27 and TRBJ1-1; TRBD1 matches 7 bases. This CDR3 has 14 amino acids. J was trimmed by 1 base and V by 6 bases; bases with no gene match: 5. In germline, CDR1 is MNHEY, CDR2 SMNVEV (reference sequence).

The chain has TRBV28 and TRBJ2-3; D might be TRBD2 (6 bases). CDR1 and CDR2 (germline): MDHEN, SYDVKM. V was trimmed by 5 bases and J by 1 base, leaving 13 bases between them. The length of the CDR3 is 15 residues. Written as DNA, the CDR3 is TGTGCCAGCAGTGCTATAACGGGGGGCACAGATACGCAGTATTTT. It translates to CASSAITGGTDTQYF.

DNA for the CDR3: TGTGCCAGTAGTCCACCGGGACAGGGGTCGATCTACAGGGCCAAAAACATTCAGTACTTC. It encodes CASSPPGQGSIYRAKNIQYF. The chain joins TRBV19 to TRBJ2-4, with 10 positions matching TRBD1. CDR3 length: 20 residues. V was clipped by 5 bases and J by 1 base; unmatched bases: 17. Germline V gives CDR1 LNHDA, CDR2 SQIVND (reference sequence).

This clone was seen a single time. V gene TRBV10-3 combines with J gene TRBJ2-3, with 10 bases that match TRBD2. CDR3 size: 16 residues. Germline-derived CDR1 and CDR2 are ENHRY and SYGVKD. With V trimmed by 8 bases and J by 2 bases, 10 bases remained unmatched. As DNA, the CDR3 is TGTGCCATCCACAATCCTAGCGGGGGTAACACAGATACGCAGTATTTT. Its translation: CAIHNPSGGNTDTQYF.

The sample holds a few counts of this clone. CDR3 nucleotides: TGTGCCAGCTCACCACCCAACACGCAAGAGACCCAGTACTTC. It is translated as CASSPPNTQETQYF. The genes are TRBV18 and TRBJ2-5; D not certain. V was trimmed by 0 bases and J by 2 bases, leaving 7 bases between them. Looked up from germline, CDR1 is KGHSH and CDR2 is LQKENI. The CDR3 length is 14 residues.

There are a few counts of this clone. The chain recombines TRBV29-1 with TRBJ1-1; 7 bases agree with TRBD1. With V trimmed by 7 bases and J by 4 bases, 9 bases remained unmatched. The germline CDR1 and CDR2 sequences are SQVTM and ANQGSEA. The CDR3 has 13 amino acids. The CDR3 bases are TGCAGCGCAAGACAGGGAGCGGGCACTGAAGCTTTCTTT. This sequence encodes CSARQGAGTEAFF.

This clone showed up just a few times. The chain is built from TRBV28 and TRBJ1-1; no reliable D call. The CDR3 has 12 amino acids. The V gene's germline CDR1 is MDHEN and CDR2 SYDVKM. V was cut by 5 bases and J by 6 bases, with 10 bases left in between. CDR3 nucleotide sequence: TGTGCCAGCAGTACCCGGAGGGCTGAAGCTTTCTTT. It codes for CASSTRRAEAFF.

For the CDR3, the DNA is TGTGCCAGCAGCCTGAGGGCTAGTCCCGGGGAGCTGTTTTTT. Protein: CASSLRASPGELFF. V is TRBV5-4 and J is TRBJ2-2; D perhaps matches TRBD2 (5 bases). The CDR3 has 14 residues. V was pared by 4 bases and J by 6 bases, with 13 bases between. Germline-derived CDR1 and CDR2 are SGHNT and YYREEE (reference sequence).

This rearrangement joins TRBV30 to TRBJ1-5; TRBD1 agrees at 7 bases. The CDR3 contains 14 residues. Germline CDR1 GTSNPN, CDR2 SVGIG (reference sequence). Trimming at V came to 2 bases and at J to 7 bases, leaving 8 bases not matched to a gene. CDR3 amino acids: CAWSIEGGGQPQHF. The CDR3 DNA sequence: TGTGCCTGGAGTATTGAAGGGGGCGGGCAGCCCCAGCATTTT.

The gene calls are TRBV25-1 and TRBJ1-2, with D tentatively TRBD1 (5 bases). Germline CDR1 and CDR2: MGHDK and SYGVNS. Trimming took off 3 bases at V and 9 bases at J, with 14 bases between the two ends. The CDR3 extends over 13 amino acids. CDR3 amino acids: CASSETAPFSYTF. CDR3 nucleotides: TGTGCCAGCAGTGAGACAGCCCCGTTCAGCTACACCTTC.